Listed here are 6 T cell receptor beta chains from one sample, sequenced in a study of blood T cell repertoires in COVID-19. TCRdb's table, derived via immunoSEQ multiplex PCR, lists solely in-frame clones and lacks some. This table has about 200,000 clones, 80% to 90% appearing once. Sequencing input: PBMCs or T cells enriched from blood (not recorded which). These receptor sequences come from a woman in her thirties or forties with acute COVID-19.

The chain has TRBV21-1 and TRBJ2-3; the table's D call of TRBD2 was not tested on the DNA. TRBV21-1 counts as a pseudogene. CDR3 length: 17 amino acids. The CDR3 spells CAYKRDPSGRETDTQYF. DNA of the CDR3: TGTGCCTATAAGCGGGACCCTAGCGGGAGAGAGACAGATACGCAGTATTTT.

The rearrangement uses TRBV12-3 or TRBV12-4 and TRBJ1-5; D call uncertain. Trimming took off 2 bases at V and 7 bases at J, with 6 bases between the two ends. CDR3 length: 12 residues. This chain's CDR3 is CASSLSQQPQHF. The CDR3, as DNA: TGTGCCAGCAGTTTAAGTCAGCAGCCCCAGCATTTT.

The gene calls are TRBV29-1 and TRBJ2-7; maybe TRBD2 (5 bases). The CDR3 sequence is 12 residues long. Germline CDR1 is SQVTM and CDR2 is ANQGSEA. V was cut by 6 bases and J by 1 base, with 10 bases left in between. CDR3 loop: CSVKSGSYEQYF. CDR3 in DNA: TGCAGCGTAAAGAGCGGTTCCTACGAGCAGTACTTC.

In DNA form, the CDR3 reads TGTGCCAGCAGTCCGGGGGTTAACTTCTATAATTCACCCCTCCACTTT. Protein: CASSPGVNFYNSPLHF. The J gene is TRBJ1-6, the V gene TRBV27; possibly TRBD1 for D (5 bases). CDR3 length: 16 residues. CDR1 MNHEY and CDR2 SMNVEV come from the germline V gene (reference sequence). Trimming cost V 5 bases and J 3 bases, with 14 bases left between them.

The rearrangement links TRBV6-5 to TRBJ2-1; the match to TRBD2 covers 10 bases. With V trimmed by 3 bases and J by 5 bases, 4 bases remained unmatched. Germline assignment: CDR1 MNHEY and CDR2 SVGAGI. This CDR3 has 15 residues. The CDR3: CASSYRAGGDNEQFF. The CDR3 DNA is TGTGCCAGCAGTTATCGAGCGGGAGGGGACAATGAGCAGTTCTTC.

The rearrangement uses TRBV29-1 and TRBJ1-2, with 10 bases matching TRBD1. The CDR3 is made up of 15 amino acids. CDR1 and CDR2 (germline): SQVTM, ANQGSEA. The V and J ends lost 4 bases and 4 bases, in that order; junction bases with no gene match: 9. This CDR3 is CSVVDRTGGSYGYTF. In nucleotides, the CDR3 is TGCAGCGTTGTAGACCGGACAGGGGGTTCCTATGGCTACACCTTC.